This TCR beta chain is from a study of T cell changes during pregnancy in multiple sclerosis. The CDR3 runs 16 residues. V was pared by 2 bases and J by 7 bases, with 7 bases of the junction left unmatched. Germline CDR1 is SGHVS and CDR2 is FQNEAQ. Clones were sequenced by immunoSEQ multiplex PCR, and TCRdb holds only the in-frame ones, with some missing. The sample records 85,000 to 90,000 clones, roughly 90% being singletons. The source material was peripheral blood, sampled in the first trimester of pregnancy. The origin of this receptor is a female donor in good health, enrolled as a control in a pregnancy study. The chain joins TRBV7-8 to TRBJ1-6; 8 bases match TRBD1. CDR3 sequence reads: CASSLRGDRNNSPLHF. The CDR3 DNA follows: TGTGCCAGCAGCTTAAGGGGGGACAGGAACAATTCACCCCTCCACTTT.